These 20 T cell receptor beta chains originate from one sample sequenced in a study of blood T cell repertoires in COVID-19. Assay used: immunoSEQ multiplex PCR; TCRdb lists only in-frame clones, some missing. The sample includes 200,000 or so clones, around 86% of them seen just once. Sequencing input: PBMCs or T cells enriched from blood (not recorded which). These receptors all stem from a woman in her forties with acute COVID-19.

The chain uses TRBV3-1 (or the pseudogene TRBV3-2) and TRBJ2-7; 8 bases map to TRBD1. The ends lost 6 bases at V and 3 bases at J; junction bases unmatched: 4. The CDR3 spans 13 residues. Germline CDR1 LGHDT, CDR2 YNNKEL (reference sequence). CDR3 sequence reads: CASRSGQGYEQYF. The DNA of the CDR3 is TGTGCCAGCAGATCTGGACAGGGCTACGAGCAGTACTTC.

V is TRBV24-1 and J is TRBJ2-1, with 7 bases fitting TRBD1. CDR3 length equals 15 residues. With V trimmed by 5 bases and J by 2 bases, 5 bases remained unmatched. Germline V gene lookup returns CDR1 KGHDR and CDR2 SFDVKD. The CDR3 sequence: CATSATGRTYNEQFF. The CDR3 coding sequence is TGTGCCACCAGTGCGACAGGGAGAACCTACAATGAGCAGTTCTTC.

The rearrangement joins TRBV7-3 to TRBJ2-5; 11 positions match TRBD2. The CDR3 length is 15 residues. Germline V gene data show CDR1 as SGHTA and CDR2 as FQGTGA. V shed 5 bases, J shed 4 bases, and the junction held 6 bases outside the gene matches. This CDR3 is CASSTTSGTGETQYF. As DNA, the CDR3 is TGTGCCAGCAGCACGACTAGCGGGACGGGAGAGACCCAGTACTTC. Together with reference TRBV7-3 and TRBJ2-5, the CDR3 gives the full variable domain: GAGVSQTPSNKVTEKGKYVELRCDPISGHTALYWYRQSLGQGPEFLIYFQGTGAADDSGLPNDRFFAVRPEGSVSTLKIQRTERGDSAVYLCASSTTSGTGETQYFGPGTRLLVL.

The sample holds one count of this clone. The chain links TRBV12-3 or TRBV12-4 to TRBJ1-4; the D is unclear. V lost 10 bases to trimming and J lost 8 bases, with 17 bases between them. This CDR3 comprises 13 residues. The CDR3 nucleotides are TGTGCCATCTCGGCGGGAGCACGAGAAAAACTGTTTTTT. Its protein is CAISAGAREKLFF.

This chain uses TRBV9 with TRBJ2-6, with 7 bases fitting TRBD1. The trim removed 5 bases at V and 2 bases at J, leaving 4 bases unmatched. Looked up from germline, CDR1 is SGDLS and CDR2 is YYNGEE. The CDR3 totals 15 residues. The CDR3 spells CASRPGTAGANVLTF. The CDR3 region has the DNA TGTGCCAGCAGGCCTGGGACAGCTGGGGCCAACGTCCTGACTTTC.

The chain carries TRBV7-3 and TRBJ2-2; 7 nucleotides line up with TRBD1. V lost 4 bases and J lost 4; bases outside the gene matches: 9. This CDR3 is built from 16 residues. Per germline, CDR1 SGHTA and CDR2 FQGTGA. CDR3 region: CASSSPTGRGTGELFF. In DNA, the CDR3 is TGTGCCAGCAGCTCACCGACAGGGAGAGGCACCGGGGAGCTGTTTTTT.

This chain links TRBV3-1 (or the pseudogene TRBV3-2) with TRBJ2-2, with TRBD2 matching over 10 bases. The J segment lost 5 bases and the V segment lost 6 bases, leaving 12 bases of the junction unmatched. Germline V gene sequence: CDR1 LGHDT, CDR2 YNNKEL (reference sequence). The CDR3 extends over 17 amino acids. CDR3: CASSSTVQREGTGELFF. In nucleotides, the CDR3 is TGTGCCAGCAGTTCAACGGTCCAGCGGGAGGGAACCGGGGAGCTGTTTTTT.

The CDR3 DNA reads TGTGCCAGTAGTATGCTCATAACAGGCGAGCAGTACTTC. Residues: CASSMLITGEQYF. The J gene is TRBJ2-7, the V gene TRBV19, with D possibly TRBD1 on 5 matching bases. V was cut by 3 bases and J by 6 bases, with 12 bases left in between. The CDR3 runs 13 residues. Germline CDR1 reads LNHDA; CDR2 reads SQIVND (reference sequence).

The chain recombines TRBV4-1 with TRBJ2-1; D perhaps matches TRBD2 (6 bases). V was cut by 2 bases and J by 5 bases, with 16 bases left in between. Per germline, CDR1 MGHRA and CDR2 YSYEKL. The length of the CDR3 is 16 residues. The CDR3 coding sequence is TGCGCCAGCAGCCAATTATTGGGGACTGGGGACAATGAGCAGTTCTTC. It yields the protein CASSQLLGTGDNEQFF.

The DNA of the CDR3 is TGTGCCAGCAGCCCAGGGGCCGTGAACACTGAAGCTTTCTTT. Encoded protein: CASSPGAVNTEAFF. The chain is built from TRBV3-1 (or the pseudogene TRBV3-2) and TRBJ1-1; a weak D match, TRBD1 (6 bases). Germline loops: CDR1 LGHDT, CDR2 YNNKEL (reference sequence). CDR3 size: 14 residues. V gave up 4 bases and J gave up 0 bases, with 9 bases separating them.

The chain is built from TRBV9 and TRBJ1-1; perhaps TRBD1 as D (6 bases). Germline V gives CDR1 SGDLS, CDR2 YYNGEE. The length of the CDR3 is 13 residues. V dropped 0 bases and J dropped 8 bases, with 11 bases sitting between them. CDR3 sequence reads: CASSVGDTGEAFF. The CDR3 DNA is TGTGCCAGCAGCGTAGGGGACACAGGAGAAGCTTTCTTT.

This chain uses TRBV24-1 with TRBJ1-1; D uncertain. The CDR3 totals 14 residues. V gave up 2 bases and J gave up 3 bases, with 9 bases separating them. CDR1 and CDR2 (germline): KGHDR, SFDVKD. The CDR3 coding sequence is TGTGCCACCAGTGATTCGCCCCCGGACACTGAAGCTTTCTTT. It specifies CATSDSPPDTEAFF.

The chain links TRBV18 to TRBJ1-1; TRBD1 matches at 9 bases. CDR1 is KGHSH and CDR2 is LQKENI in the germline V gene. The CDR3 runs to 15 residues. Losses at the gene ends were 4 bases for V and 5 bases for J; bases not matched to a gene: 8. The DNA of the CDR3 is TGTGCCAGCTCACGGTCACAGGGGGCCTGGACTGAAGCTTTCTTT. Translating it yields CASSRSQGAWTEAFF.

V and J are TRBV7-9 and TRBJ2-5, with TRBD2 matching 7 bases. V dropped 4 bases and J dropped 3; count of bases not matched to a gene: 8. The CDR3 is made up of 15 amino acids. Germline values: CDR1 SEHNR, CDR2 FQNEAQ (reference sequence). The CDR3 nucleotides read TGTGCCAGCAGCTATAGGCTAGCGGAAGAAGAGACCCAGTACTTC. Amino acids: CASSYRLAEEETQYF.

The chain links TRBV7-2 to TRBJ2-7; perhaps TRBD2 as D (6 bases). This CDR3 spans 15 amino acids. Deletions cut 11 bases from V and 0 bases from J, with 20 bases between. The germline V gene encodes CDR1 SGHTA and CDR2 FQGNSA. The DNA of the CDR3 is TGTGCCGCTGGCCGCGGGGACCCAGACTCCTACGAGCAGTACTTC. Protein product: CAAGRGDPDSYEQYF.

The CDR3 is CASSLQRQWYGYTF. The CDR3 DNA follows: TGTGCCAGCAGCTTACAACGACAGTGGTATGGCTACACCTTC. The rearrangement joins TRBV7-2 to TRBJ1-2; D is possibly TRBD1 (5 bases). V was clipped by 2 bases and J by 5 bases, with 12 bases between them. The CDR3 is made up of 14 amino acids. CDR1 is SGHTA, CDR2 FQGNSA, per germline.

The chain recombines TRBV9 with TRBJ1-2, with unresolved D. CDR3 length equals 12 residues. The germline gives CDR1 SGDLS, CDR2 YYNGEE. V was cut by 2 bases and J by 5 bases, with 7 bases left in between. Written as DNA, the CDR3 is TGTGCCAGCAGCGTTGGAGATTATGGCTACACCTTC. Translating it yields CASSVGDYGYTF. The variable domain in full, with the rest retrieved from reference TRBV9 and TRBJ1-2, is DSGVTQTPKHLITATGQRVTLRCSPRSGDLSVYWYQQSLDQGLQFLIQYYNGEERAKGNILERFSAQQFPDLHSELNLSSLELGDSALYFCASSVGDYGYTFGSGTRLTVV.

This chain connects TRBV6-5 to TRBJ2-1, with TRBD1 matching over 7 bases. V lost 2 bases, J lost 8 bases, and 12 bases stayed unmatched. The CDR3 is 16 amino acids. CDR1 is MNHEY, CDR2 SVGAGI, per germline. CDR3 bases: TGTGCCAGCAGTTACGCCGGGACAGTCGGATCGGATGAGCAGTTCTTC. Its protein is CASSYAGTVGSDEQFF.

The chain uses TRBV19 and TRBJ2-5, with a weak D call TRBD2 (6 bases). Trimming took 2 bases from V and 3 from J, leaving 13 bases between them. The CDR3 length is 15 residues. Germline V CDR1 and CDR2: LNHDA, SQIVND (reference sequence). CDR3 sequence: CASSITGTFKETQYF. As DNA, the CDR3 is TGTGCCAGTAGTATAACTGGGACTTTTAAAGAGACCCAGTACTTC. The whole variable domain, filled in from reference TRBV19 and TRBJ2-5, reads DGGITQSPKYLFRKEGQNVTLSCEQNLNHDAMYWYRQDPGQGLRLIYYSQIVNDFQKGDIAEGYSVSREKKESFPLTVTSAQKNPTAFYLCASSITGTFKETQYFGPGTRLLVL.

The gene calls are TRBV7-8 and TRBJ1-6; D perhaps matches TRBD1 (6 bases). CDR3 length: 15 residues. V dropped 1 base and J dropped 10 bases, with 14 bases sitting between them. Germline loops: CDR1 SGHVS, CDR2 FQNEAQ. The CDR3 protein is CASSLVRGQGSPLHF. The CDR3, as DNA: TGTGCCAGCAGCTTAGTGCGGGGGCAAGGCTCACCCCTCCACTTT.